A selection of T cell receptor beta chains follows, all from one sample in a study of control samples from healthy donors and cancer patients. This table comes from immunoSEQ multiplex PCR, and its TCRdb copy is limited to in-frame clones, with some not included. Among about 99,000 clones, around 89% were seen once, and the ten largest hold about 20%. Sequenced: PBMCs. All receptors derive from a man between 60 and 75 years old with lung cancer. Each CDR3 is given with its conserved first and last residue. Fields, in order: D gene, clone size, V gene, J gene, CDR3 protein, CDR3 DNA. A D gene is named only where the DNA matches it firmly. Clone sizes are given selectively: once, few, many, or a class where the clone is expanded.

D: .; size: .; V: TRBV24-1; J: TRBJ2-5; CDR3: CATSDPQGRDGQETQYF; DNA: TGTGCCACCAGTGACCCACAAGGCCGGGACGGCCAAGAGACCCAGTACTTC
D: .; size: medium-sized; V: TRBV25-1; J: TRBJ2-2; CDR3: CASSEGVETGELFF; DNA: TGTGCCAGCAGTGAGGGGGTAGAAACCGGGGAGCTGTTTTTT
D: TRBD2; size: .; V: TRBV6-6; J: TRBJ2-1; CDR3: CASSRGLNEQFF; DNA: TGTGCCAGCAGTAGGGGACTAAATGAGCAGTTCTTC
D: TRBD1; size: .; V: TRBV2; J: TRBJ2-1; CDR3: CASRPGTDEQFF; DNA: TGTGCCAGCAGACCCGGGACAGACGAGCAGTTCTTC
D: .; size: .; V: TRBV12-3/TRBV12-4; J: TRBJ2-3; CDR3: CASSRQVLLSF; DNA: TGTGCCAGCAGTCGACAGGTGCTACTGTCCTTT
D: .; size: .; V: TRBV3-1/TRBV3-2; J: TRBJ1-3; CDR3: CASSQGNSGNTIYF; DNA: TGTGCCAGCAGCCAAGGGAACTCTGGAAACACCATATATTTT
D: TRBD1; size: .; V: TRBV5-1; J: TRBJ1-2; CDR3: CASSAGTGGFEAANYGYTF; DNA: TGCGCCAGCAGCGCCGGGACAGGGGGCTTTGAGGCGGCTAACTATGGCTACACCTTC
D: .; size: .; V: TRBV19; J: TRBJ1-2; CDR3: CASSIEGSGGYTF; DNA: TGTGCCAGTAGTATAGAAGGGAGCGGGGGCTACACCTTC
D: .; size: once; V: TRBV11-3; J: TRBJ2-5; CDR3: CASSLGRVAETQYF; DNA: TGTGCCAGCAGCTTAGGCAGGGTAGCGGAGACCCAGTACTTC
D: TRBD2; size: .; V: TRBV5-4; J: TRBJ2-7; CDR3: CASRQAGGTYEQYF; DNA: TGTGCCAGCCGACAAGCGGGGGGTACCTACGAGCAGTACTTC
D: .; size: .; V: TRBV12-3/TRBV12-4; J: TRBJ2-5; CDR3: CASRGGAAETQYF; DNA: TGTGCCAGCAGGGGCGGGGCGGCGGAGACCCAGTACTTC
D: .; size: .; V: TRBV10-3; J: TRBJ1-2; CDR3: CAISESGSNYGYTF; DNA: TGTGCCATCAGTGAGTCAGGCAGTAACTATGGCTACACCTTC
D: .; size: .; V: TRBV6-1; J: TRBJ2-7; CDR3: CASSENGAGPSYEQYF; DNA: TGTGCCAGCAGTGAAAACGGGGCGGGGCCCTCCTACGAGCAGTACTTC
D: TRBD1; size: .; V: TRBV7-2; J: TRBJ1-2; CDR3: CASSLSQGTTDGYTF; DNA: TGTGCCAGCAGTCTCTCACAGGGGACCACCGATGGCTACACCTTC
D: .; size: .; V: TRBV6-1; J: TRBJ1-5; CDR3: CASSEGRQLNQPQHF; DNA: TGTGCCAGCAGTGAAGGCAGACAGTTGAATCAGCCCCAGCATTTT
D: .; size: .; V: TRBV5-6; J: TRBJ2-1; CDR3: CASSSSGHEQFF; DNA: TGTGCCAGCAGCTCCTCCGGTCATGAGCAGTTCTTC
D: .; size: .; V: TRBV5-1; J: TRBJ1-2; CDR3: CASSLMQGSAYGYTF; DNA: TGCGCCAGCAGCTTGATGCAGGGTAGTGCCTATGGCTACACCTTC
D: TRBD1; size: .; V: TRBV10-2; J: TRBJ1-5; CDR3: CASSPGGRGPNQPQHF; DNA: TGCGCCAGCAGTCCAGGTGGCAGGGGGCCGAATCAGCCCCAGCATTTT
D: .; size: .; V: TRBV7-9; J: TRBJ2-2; CDR3: CASSFRDYTGELFF; DNA: TGTGCCAGCAGCTTTAGGGACTACACCGGGGAGCTGTTTTTT
D: TRBD2; size: once; V: TRBV30; J: TRBJ2-3; CDR3: CAWSVVRGDLDTQYF; DNA: TGTGCCTGGAGTGTGGTCCGGGGGGATCTAGATACGCAGTATTTT
D: .; size: .; V: TRBV5-5; J: TRBJ2-1; CDR3: CASSSRRGDEQFF; DNA: TGTGCCAGCAGCTCCCGACGTGGGGATGAGCAGTTCTTC
D: .; size: .; V: TRBV5-1; J: TRBJ2-2; CDR3: CASSSEGRRTGELFF; DNA: TGCGCCAGCAGCTCTGAAGGGAGGCGCACCGGGGAGCTGTTTTTT
D: TRBD1; size: .; V: TRBV29-1; J: TRBJ1-5; CDR3: CSVRIDTGGPFGPQHF; DNA: TGCAGCGTCAGAATAGATACAGGGGGTCCGTTTGGGCCCCAGCATTTT
D: TRBD1; size: .; V: TRBV29-1; J: TRBJ1-1; CDR3: CSAGQSNTEAFF; DNA: TGCAGCGCGGGACAGTCGAACACTGAAGCTTTCTTT
D: .; size: few; V: TRBV6-2/TRBV6-3; J: TRBJ2-4; CDR3: CASSSRDRLPIKNIQYF; DNA: TGTGCCAGCAGTTCCCGAGACAGGCTACCTATAAAAAACATTCAGTACTTC
D: .; size: few; V: TRBV4-2; J: TRBJ1-3; CDR3: CASSQRAASGNTIYF; DNA: TGTGCCAGCAGCCAAAGGGCAGCCTCTGGAAACACCATATATTTT
D: .; size: .; V: TRBV6-5; J: TRBJ2-5; CDR3: CASTEAGLKETQYF; DNA: TGTGCCAGCACGGAGGCGGGCCTCAAGGAGACCCAGTACTTC
D: .; size: .; V: TRBV5-6; J: TRBJ2-5; CDR3: CASRRDRKETQYF; DNA: TGTGCCAGCAGGCGCGACAGGAAAGAGACCCAGTACTTC
D: .; size: .; V: TRBV11-3; J: TRBJ1-6; CDR3: CASSLFGNSPLHF; DNA: TGTGCCAGCAGCTTATTCGGAAATTCACCCCTCCACTTT
D: .; size: .; V: TRBV5-1; J: TRBJ1-2; CDR3: CASSPLRGTYGYTF; DNA: TGCGCCAGCAGTCCATTAAGGGGCACCTATGGCTACACCTTC
D: .; size: .; V: TRBV7-9; J: TRBJ1-2; CDR3: CATTEGDFGYTF; DNA: TGTGCCACCACCGAAGGGGACTTTGGCTACACCTTC
D: .; size: once; V: TRBV10-1; J: TRBJ1-5; CDR3: CASSKDNQPQHF; DNA: TGCGCCAGCAGTAAAGACAATCAGCCCCAGCATTTT